This T cell receptor beta chain appears in the sequencing data of a study of monozygotic twins with inflammatory bowel disease. The CDR3 is made up of 19 amino acids. Germline V gene sequence: CDR1 MDHEN, CDR2 SYDVKM. TCRdb reworked the 5' RACE reads into one entry per CDR3 protein, no DNA. Recorded for this sample: 110,000 to 150,000 distinct CDR3 sequences. The sample consisted of blood. This receptor was taken from a human donor with ulcerative colitis or Crohn's disease, or a healthy co-twin of an affected twin (not recorded which). The chain links TRBV28 to TRBJ2-7; TCRdb calls TRBD2, which cannot be checked without DNA. CDR3 sequence reads: CASSLWALAGGPGSYEQYF.